A few counts support the clone carrying this T cell receptor beta chain. Its specificity is unknown. This sample is part of a study of Ad26.COV2.S vaccination and SARS-CoV-2 variants. Background on the study: Intramuscularly, Ad26.COV2.S was given either once or twice, 56 days apart. General study results and limits: An underestimation of total T cell responses may have resulted from the TCR breadth and depth analyses. Reportedly, after vaccination the spike-specific CD8+ and CD4+ T cell responses displayed substantial breadth.

The sample's treatment: roughly 19 received Ad26.COV2.S at low or high dose, single or two shots; a few received placebo; per-sample allocation not given. All samples were drawn on day 63, counting from the first vaccine or placebo injection. Spike of the Wuhan-strain SARS-CoV-2 was expressed by an Ad26 vector, which formed the vaccine. The germline CDR1 and CDR2 sequences are SGHDT and YYEEEE. The length of the CDR3 is 15 residues. V trimming: 3 bases; J trimming: 4 bases; junction bases outside the gene matches: 6. Assay used: immunoSEQ multiplex PCR; TCRdb lists only in-frame clones, some missing. The sample comprises some 340,000 clones, about 86% of which are singletons, and approximately 2% rests with the top ten.

The receptor comes from a person between 18 and 65 years old who received the Ad26.COV2.S COVID-19 vaccine or a placebo. The chain combines TRBV5-6 with TRBJ2-2, with 7 nucleotides matching TRBD1. The material sequenced was peripheral blood, taken in a trial of Ad26.COV2.S vaccine versus placebo. The CDR3 nucleotides read TGTGCCAGCAGCTCCGGGACAGCCTTCACCGGGGAGCTGTTTTTT. Translating it yields CASSSGTAFTGELFF.